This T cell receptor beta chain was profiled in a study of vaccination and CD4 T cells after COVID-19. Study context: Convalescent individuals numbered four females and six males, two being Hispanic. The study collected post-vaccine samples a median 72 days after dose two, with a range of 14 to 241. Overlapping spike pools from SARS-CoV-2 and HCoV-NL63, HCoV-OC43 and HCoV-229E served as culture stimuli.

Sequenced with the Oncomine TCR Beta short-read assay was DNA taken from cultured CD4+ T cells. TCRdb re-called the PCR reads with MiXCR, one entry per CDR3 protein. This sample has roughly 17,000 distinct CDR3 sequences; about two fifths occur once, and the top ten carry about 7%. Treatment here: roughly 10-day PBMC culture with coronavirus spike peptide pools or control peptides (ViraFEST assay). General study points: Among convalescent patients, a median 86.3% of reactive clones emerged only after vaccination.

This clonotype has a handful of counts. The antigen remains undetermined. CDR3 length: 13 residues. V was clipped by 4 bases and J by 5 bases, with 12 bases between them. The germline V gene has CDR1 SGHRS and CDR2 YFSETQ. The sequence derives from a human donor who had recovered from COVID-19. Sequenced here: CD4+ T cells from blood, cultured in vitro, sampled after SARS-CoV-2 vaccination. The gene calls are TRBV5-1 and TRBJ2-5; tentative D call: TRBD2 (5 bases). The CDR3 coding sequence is TGCGCCAGCAGCAGGAGGTTAGGGGAGACCCAGTACTTC. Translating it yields CASSRRLGETQYF. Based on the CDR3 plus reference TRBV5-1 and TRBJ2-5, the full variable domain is KAGVTQTPRYLIKTRGQQVTLSCSPISGHRSVSWYQQTPGQGLQFLFEYFSETQRNKGNFPGRFSGRQFSNSRSEMNVSTLELGDSALYLCASSRRLGETQYFGPGTRLLVL.